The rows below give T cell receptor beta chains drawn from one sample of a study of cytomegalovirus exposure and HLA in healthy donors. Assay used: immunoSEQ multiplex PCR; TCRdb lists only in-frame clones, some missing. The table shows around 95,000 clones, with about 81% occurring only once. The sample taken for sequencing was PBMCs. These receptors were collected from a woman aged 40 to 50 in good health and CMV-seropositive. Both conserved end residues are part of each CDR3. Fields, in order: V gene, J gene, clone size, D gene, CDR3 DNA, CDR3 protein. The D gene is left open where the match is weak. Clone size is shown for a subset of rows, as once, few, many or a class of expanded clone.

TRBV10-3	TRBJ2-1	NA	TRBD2	TGTGCCATCAAAACCGGGACTACCAATGAGCAGTTCTTC	CAIKTGTTNEQFF
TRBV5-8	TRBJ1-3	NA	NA	TGTGCCAGCAGCTTCATTAGCTCTGGAAACACCATATATTTT	CASSFISSGNTIYF
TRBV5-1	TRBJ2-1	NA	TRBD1	TGCGCCAGCGGACGCCCCGGGACAGTAAGCAATGAGCAGTTCTTC	CASGRPGTVSNEQFF
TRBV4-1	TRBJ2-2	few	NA	TGCGCCAGCAGACTCCGTTCCACCGGGGAGCTGTTTTTT	CASRLRSTGELFF
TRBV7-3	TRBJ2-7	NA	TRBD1	TGTGCCAGCAGTCCAATACAGGGGCTCGAGCAGTACTTC	CASSPIQGLEQYF
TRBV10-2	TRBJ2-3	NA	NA	TGCGCCAGCAGTGAGTCAGGCCGCCCGAGGCCAGATACGCAGTATTTT	CASSESGRPRPDTQYF
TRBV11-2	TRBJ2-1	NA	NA	TGTGCCAGCAGCTTAACTGAGGGTTCCTATGAGCAGTTCTTC	CASSLTEGSYEQFF
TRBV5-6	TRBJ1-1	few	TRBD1	TGTGCCAGCAGCGCAAGACAGGGAAAAGACACTGAAGCTTTCTTT	CASSARQGKDTEAFF
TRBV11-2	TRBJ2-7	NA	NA	TGTGCCAGCAGCTTAGCGGGAACCTACGAGCAGTACTTC	CASSLAGTYEQYF
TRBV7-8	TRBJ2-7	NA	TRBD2	TGTGCCAGCAACAGACTAGCGGGAGGAAGCTCCTACGAGCAGTACTTC	CASNRLAGGSSYEQYF
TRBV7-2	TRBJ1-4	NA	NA	TGTGCCAGCAGCTTAGAAGGACATCCTAATGAAAAACTGTTTTTT	CASSLEGHPNEKLFF
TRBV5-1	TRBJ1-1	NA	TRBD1	TGCGCCAGTCAATCGACCTCCTCCGGGACAGCGACGAACACTGAAGCTTTCTTT	CASQSTSSGTATNTEAFF
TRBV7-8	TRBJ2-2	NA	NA	TGTGCCAGCAGTTATAATGGGGGCGGCGGGAACACCGGGGAGCTGTTTTTT	CASSYNGGGGNTGELFF
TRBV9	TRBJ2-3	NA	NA	TGTGCCAGCAGCGTAGTCCCTCAGGGGGATACGCAGTATTTT	CASSVVPQGDTQYF
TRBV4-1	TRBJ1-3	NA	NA	TGCGCCAGCAGCCGCGACAGAGGCTCTGGAAACACCATATATTTT	CASSRDRGSGNTIYF
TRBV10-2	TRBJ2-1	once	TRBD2	TGCGCCAGCAGTGAAGAACTAGCGGGTTACTCCTACAATGAGCAGTTCTTC	CASSEELAGYSYNEQFF
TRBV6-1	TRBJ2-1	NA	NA	TGTGCCAGCAGTGAAGCAGGTTTGGGCCTGATCTCCTACAATGAGCAGTTCTTC	CASSEAGLGLISYNEQFF
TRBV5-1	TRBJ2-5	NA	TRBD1	TGCGCCAGCAGCCCCCGACAGGGGGTAGAGACCCAGTACTTC	CASSPRQGVETQYF
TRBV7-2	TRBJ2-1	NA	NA	TGTGCCAGCAGCCTGCGGCCCGGCGCTAGCCGCTACAATGAGCAGTTCTTC	CASSLRPGASRYNEQFF
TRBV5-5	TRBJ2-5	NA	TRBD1	TGTGCCAGCAGCTTGGGGACAGGGGAGGTGACCCAGTACTTC	CASSLGTGEVTQYF
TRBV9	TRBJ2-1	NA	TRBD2	TGTGCCAGCAGCGTAATAGCGGGAGAAATAAATGAGCAGTTCTTC	CASSVIAGEINEQFF
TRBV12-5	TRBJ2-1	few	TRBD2	TGTGCTAGTGGTTCGACTTCCGGGACTAGCGGGAGCGGCAATGAGCAGTTCTTC	CASGSTSGTSGSGNEQFF
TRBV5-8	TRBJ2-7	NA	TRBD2	TGTGCCACCAACTCCCGGGAGGGCGAGCAGTACTTC	CATNSREGEQYF
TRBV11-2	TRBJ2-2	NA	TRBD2	TGTGCCAGCAGCCCCATAGCGGGAGTCCCGCCCGGGGAGCTGTTTTTT	CASSPIAGVPPGELFF
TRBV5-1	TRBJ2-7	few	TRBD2	TGCGCCAGCAGCTTGACTAGCGGGAGAGAGGAGCAGTACTTC	CASSLTSGREEQYF
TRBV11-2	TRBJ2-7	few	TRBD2	TGTGCCAGCAGCTACGGACTAGTCGGGGAGCAGTACTTC	CASSYGLVGEQYF
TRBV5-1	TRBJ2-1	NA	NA	TGCGCCAGCAGCTTGGCCCTGGCTGTCCATGAGCAGTTCTTC	CASSLALAVHEQFF
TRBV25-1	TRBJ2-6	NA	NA	TGTGCCAGCAGTCAGGTAGGAAGGTCTGGGGCCAACGTCCTGACTTTC	CASSQVGRSGANVLTF
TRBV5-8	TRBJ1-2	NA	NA	TGTGCCAGCAGCTTGGCCGTCGGACAGTATGGCTACACCTTC	CASSLAVGQYGYTF
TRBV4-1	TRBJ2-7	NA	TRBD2	TGCGCCAGCAGCCAAGTAACTAGCGGGACCGAGCAGTACTTC	CASSQVTSGTEQYF
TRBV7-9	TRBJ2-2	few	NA	TGTTCCAGCAGAGCGAATGGGGAGCTGTTTTTT	CSSRANGELFF
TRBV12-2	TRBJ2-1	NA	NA	TGTGCAAGTCGCTTAAACGCGGGAGGCCCTCGTAGGCAGTTCTTC	CASRLNAGGPRRQFF
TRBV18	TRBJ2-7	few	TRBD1	TGTGCCAGCTCACCTCCGGGACAGGGTTTCTACGAGCAGTACTTC	CASSPPGQGFYEQYF
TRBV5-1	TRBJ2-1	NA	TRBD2	TGCGCCAGCAGCTTGGTGACTAGCGGGAGGGCTGGCAATGAGCAGTTCTTC	CASSLVTSGRAGNEQFF
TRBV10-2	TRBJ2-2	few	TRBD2	TGCGCCAATTTTAGCGGGAGAGGGGACGGGGAGCTGTTTTTT	CANFSGRGDGELFF
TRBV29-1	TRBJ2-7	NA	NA	TGCAGCGTTGAAGGGCCAGGGGCCTACGAGCAGTACTTC	CSVEGPGAYEQYF
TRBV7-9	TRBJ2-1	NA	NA	TGTGCCAGCAGACGCGCCGGGGACAATCCCATGCTCGGGCAGTTCTTC	CASRRAGDNPMLGQFF
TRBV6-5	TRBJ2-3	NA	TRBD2	TGTGCCAGCAGTTACGGGGAGGGAGATACGCAGTATTTT	CASSYGEGDTQYF
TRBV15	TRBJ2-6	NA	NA	TGTGCCACCAGCAGAACTCGAGAATCTGGGGCCAACGTCCTGACTTTC	CATSRTRESGANVLTF
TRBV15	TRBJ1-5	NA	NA	TGTGCCACCAGCAGCCGTTCGGCGGGGGGGCCTCAGCCCCAGCATTTT	CATSSRSAGGPQPQHF
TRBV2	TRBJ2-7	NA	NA	TGTGCCAGCAGTTTCACTTTCCTCTCCTACGAGCAGTACTTC	CASSFTFLSYEQYF
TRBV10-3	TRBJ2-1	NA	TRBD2	TGTGCCATCAGCCAAACGGGACTAGCGGGAGAGGGCGAGCAGTTCTTC	CAISQTGLAGEGEQFF
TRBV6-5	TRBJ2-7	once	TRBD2	TGTGCCAGCAGTTACTCAGGACTAGCGGAGTACGAGCAGTACTTC	CASSYSGLAEYEQYF
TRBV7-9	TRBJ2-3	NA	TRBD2	TGTGCCAGCAGCCGGACTAGCGGCAGCACAGATACGCAGTATTTT	CASSRTSGSTDTQYF
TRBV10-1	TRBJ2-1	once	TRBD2	TGCGCCAGCAGCCCCGGGGAGAGTAGCGGGAGAATCGGGTACAATGAGCAGTTCTTC	CASSPGESSGRIGYNEQFF
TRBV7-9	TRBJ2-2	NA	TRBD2	TGTGCCAGCAGACCTAGCGGAGCGAACACCGGGGAGCTGTTTTTT	CASRPSGANTGELFF
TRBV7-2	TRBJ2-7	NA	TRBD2	TGTGCCAGCAGCCTCGGGACTAGCCACGAGCAGTACTTC	CASSLGTSHEQYF
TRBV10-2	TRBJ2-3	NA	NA	TGCGCCAGCCAGCGGCCCCCCGGGAGCTATTCTACGGCAGATACGCAGTATTTT	CASQRPPGSYSTADTQYF
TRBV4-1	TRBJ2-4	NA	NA	TGCGCCAGCAGCCAAGTTATCTTTGCCAAAAACATTCAGTACTTC	CASSQVIFAKNIQYF
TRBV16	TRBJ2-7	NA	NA	TGTGCCAGCAGCGATGGGAGCTCCTACGAGCAGTACTTT	CASSDGSSYEQYF
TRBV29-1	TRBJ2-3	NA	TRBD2	TGCAGCGTGCTTCCGGGACTAGCTAGAACTACGCAGTATTTT	CSVLPGLARTTQYF
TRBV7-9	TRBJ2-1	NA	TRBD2	TGTGCCAGCAGCCCCCGGACTAGACGTGAGCAGTTCTTC	CASSPRTRREQFF
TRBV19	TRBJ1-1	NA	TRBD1	TGTGCCAGTAGGGGACAGGGGATGAACACTGAAGCTTTCTTT	CASRGQGMNTEAFF
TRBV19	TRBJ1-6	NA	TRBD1	TGTGCCAGTAGGGGACAGGGAGCTTCTAATTCACCCCTCCACTTT	CASRGQGASNSPLHF